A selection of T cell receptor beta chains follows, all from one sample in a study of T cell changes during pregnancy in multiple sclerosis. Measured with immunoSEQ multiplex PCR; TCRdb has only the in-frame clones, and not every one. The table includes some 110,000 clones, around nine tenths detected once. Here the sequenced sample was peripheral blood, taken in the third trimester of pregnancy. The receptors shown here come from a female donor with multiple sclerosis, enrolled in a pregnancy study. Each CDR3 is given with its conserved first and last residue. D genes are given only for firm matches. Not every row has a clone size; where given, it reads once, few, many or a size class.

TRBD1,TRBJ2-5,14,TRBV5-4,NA,TGTGCCAGCAGCGAGGGACAGCTCCAAGAGACCCAGTACTTC,CASSEGQLQETQYF
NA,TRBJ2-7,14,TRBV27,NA,TGTGCCAGCAGTTTAAATCCGGTCTTCGGCGAGCAGTACTTC,CASSLNPVFGEQYF
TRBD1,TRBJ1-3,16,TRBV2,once,TGTGCCAGCACCCGGACAGGGGGCTACTCTGGAAACACCATATATTTT,CASTRTGGYSGNTIYF
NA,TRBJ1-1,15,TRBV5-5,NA,TGTGCCAGCAGCCCAGGGACATTTAGTTCCACTGAAGCTTTCTTT,CASSPGTFSSTEAFF
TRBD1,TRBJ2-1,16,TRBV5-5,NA,TGTGCCAGCAGCTTGGCCATAACAGGGGTCCGGAATGAGCAGTTCTTC,CASSLAITGVRNEQFF
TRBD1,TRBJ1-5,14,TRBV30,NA,TGTGCCTGGAGTCAGACAGGGGCCAATCAGCCCCAGCATTTT,CAWSQTGANQPQHF
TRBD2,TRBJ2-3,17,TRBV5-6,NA,TGTGCCAGCAGCTTAGGACAAGCGGGGGCCTTCACAGATACGCAGTATTTT,CASSLGQAGAFTDTQYF
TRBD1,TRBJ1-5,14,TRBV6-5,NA,TGTGCCAGCAGACAGGGGGCTCGCAATCAGCCCCAGCATTTT,CASRQGARNQPQHF
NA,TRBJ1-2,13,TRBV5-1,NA,TGCGCCAGCAGCTTGTCAGGGGCAGGTGGCTACACCTTC,CASSLSGAGGYTF
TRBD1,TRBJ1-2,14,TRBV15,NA,TGTGCCACCCAAAGGGACAGGGCAAACTATGGCTACACCTTC,CATQRDRANYGYTF
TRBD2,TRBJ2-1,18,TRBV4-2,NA,TGTGCCAGCAGCCAAACTAATTTACTAGCGGGGTCCTACAATGAGCAGTTCTTC,CASSQTNLLAGSYNEQFF
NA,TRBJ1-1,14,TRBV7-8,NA,TGTGCCAGCAGTTCCCAGCCGGGGGGCACTGAAGCTTTCTTT,CASSSQPGGTEAFF
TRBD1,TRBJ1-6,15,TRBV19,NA,TGTGCCAGTAGCCCTTTGGGACAGGAGAATTCACCCCTCCACTTT,CASSPLGQENSPLHF
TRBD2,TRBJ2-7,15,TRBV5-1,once,TGCGCCAGCAGCTTGGGGGCCAGCGGGGTCTACGAGCAGTACTTC,CASSLGASGVYEQYF
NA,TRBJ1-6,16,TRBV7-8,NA,TGTGCCAGCAGCTACACCTTAAGCTCCTATAATTCACCCCTCCACTTT,CASSYTLSSYNSPLHF
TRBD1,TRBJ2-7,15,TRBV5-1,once,TGCGCCAGCAGCTCCGGGACAGGGGGACCCTACGAGCAGTACTTC,CASSSGTGGPYEQYF
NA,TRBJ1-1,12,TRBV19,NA,TGTGCCAGTAGCTTGTGGGGCGGTGAAGCTTTCTTT,CASSLWGGEAFF
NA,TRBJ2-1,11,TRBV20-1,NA,TGCAGTGCTAGAGATAAATTAGAGCAGTTCTTC,CSARDKLEQFF
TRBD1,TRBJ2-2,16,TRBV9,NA,TGTGCCAGCAACGTAGGATGGACAGGGCGGGCCGGGGAGCTGTTTTTT,CASNVGWTGRAGELFF
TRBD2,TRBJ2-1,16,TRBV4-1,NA,TGCGCCAGCAGCCAACTGACTAGCGGGGATTCTAATGAGCAGTTCTTC,CASSQLTSGDSNEQFF
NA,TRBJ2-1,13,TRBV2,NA,TGTGCCAGCATGGGCCAGCCGTACAATGAGCAGTTCTTC,CASMGQPYNEQFF
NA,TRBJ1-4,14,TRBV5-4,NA,TGTGCCAGCAGCTTACAAGCAACTAATGAAAAACTGTTTTTT,CASSLQATNEKLFF
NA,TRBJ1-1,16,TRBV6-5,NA,TGTGCCAGCAGTTACTCGAGTAATGGGGCCTACACTGAAGCTTTCTTT,CASSYSSNGAYTEAFF
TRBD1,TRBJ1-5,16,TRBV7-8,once,TGTGCCAGCAGCTTAAGGGGCACAGGGGGCTCTCAGCCCCAGCATTTT,CASSLRGTGGSQPQHF
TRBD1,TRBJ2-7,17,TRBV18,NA,TGTGCCAGCTCACGTGGACAGGGGCAGCCTCCCTCCTACGAGCAGTACTTC,CASSRGQGQPPSYEQYF
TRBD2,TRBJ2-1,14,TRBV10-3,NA,TGTGCCATCAGTGCGGTTAGCGGGGGGGATGAGCAGTTCTTC,CAISAVSGGDEQFF
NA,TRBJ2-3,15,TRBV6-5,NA,TGTGCCAGCAGTTACGGAGGGGCTAGCACAGATACGCAGTATTTT,CASSYGGASTDTQYF
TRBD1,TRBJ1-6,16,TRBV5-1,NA,TGCGCCAGCAGCTTGTTGGCGACAGGGATAGCTTCACCCCTCCACTTT,CASSLLATGIASPLHF
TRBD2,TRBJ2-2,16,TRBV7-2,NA,TGTGCCAGCAGCTGGACTAGCGGGGGGAACACCGGGGAGCTGTTTTTT,CASSWTSGGNTGELFF
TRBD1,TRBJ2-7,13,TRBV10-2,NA,TGCGCCAGCAGTGAAAACAGGGGGAACGAGCAGTACTTC,CASSENRGNEQYF
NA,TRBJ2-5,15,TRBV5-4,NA,TGTGCCAGCAAGCCGGGGTCCGATAGTAAAGAGACCCAGTACTTC,CASKPGSDSKETQYF
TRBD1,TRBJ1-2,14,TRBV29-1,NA,TGCAGCGTTGCGACAGGGATAAAGGAGGATGGCTACACCTTC,CSVATGIKEDGYTF
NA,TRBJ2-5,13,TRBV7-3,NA,TGTGCCAGCAGCTTGGGACTGAAAGAGACCCAGTACTTC,CASSLGLKETQYF
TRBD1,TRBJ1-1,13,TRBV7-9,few,TGTGCCAGCAGATGGACAGGAGACACTGAAGCTTTCTTT,CASRWTGDTEAFF
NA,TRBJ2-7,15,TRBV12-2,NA,TGTGCAAGTCGCCGGACTAGCGGGGTCTCCTACGAGCAGTACTTC,CASRRTSGVSYEQYF
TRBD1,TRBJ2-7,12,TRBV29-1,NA,TGCAGCGCGGGACAGGGGGCTTACGAGCAGTACTTC,CSAGQGAYEQYF
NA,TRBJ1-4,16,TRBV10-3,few,TGTGCCATCAGTGGAGGGGGGGCGCCGCCTAATGAAAAACTGTTTTTT,CAISGGGAPPNEKLFF
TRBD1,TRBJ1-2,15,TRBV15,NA,TGTGCCACCAGCAGCCCCAGAGGACAGGGGTATGGCTACACCTTC,CATSSPRGQGYGYTF
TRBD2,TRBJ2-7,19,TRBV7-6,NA,TGTGCCAGCAGCTTAGGGGCACCAGCGGGGGGGTTACTCTCCTACGAGCAGTACTTC,CASSLGAPAGGLLSYEQYF
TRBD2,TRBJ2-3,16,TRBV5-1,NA,TGCGCCAGCAGCCCGCTGACTAGCGGGAGTACAGATACGCAGTATTTT,CASSPLTSGSTDTQYF
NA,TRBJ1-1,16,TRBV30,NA,TGTGCCTGGAGTGGGAGAGCTGGAGCTGGGAACACTGAAGCTTTCTTT,CAWSGRAGAGNTEAFF
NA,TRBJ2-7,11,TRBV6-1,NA,TGTGCCAGCACATCAGCCTACGAGCAGTACTTC,CASTSAYEQYF
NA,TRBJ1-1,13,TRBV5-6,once,TGTGCCAGCAGCTTGGGGCGGTACACTGAAGCTTTCTTT,CASSLGRYTEAFF
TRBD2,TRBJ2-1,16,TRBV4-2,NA,TGTGCCAGCAGCCCTTACGGGACTAGCGGGAGGAATGAGCAGTTCTTC,CASSPYGTSGRNEQFF
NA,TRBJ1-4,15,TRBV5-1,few,TGCGCCAGCAGCGTGACCGGGACTAGGGGCGAAAAACTGTTTTTT,CASSVTGTRGEKLFF
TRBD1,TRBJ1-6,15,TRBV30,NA,TGTGCCTGGAGAGCAGGGGGTGGTACAGGTTCACCCCTCCACTTT,CAWRAGGGTGSPLHF
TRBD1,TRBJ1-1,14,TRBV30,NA,TGTGCCTGGAGTGAGACAGGGGGTAACACTGAAGCTTTCTTT,CAWSETGGNTEAFF
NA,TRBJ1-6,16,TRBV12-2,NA,TGTGCAAGTCGCTTAGGGGACAGGAGCCGAAATTCACCCCTCCACTTT,CASRLGDRSRNSPLHF
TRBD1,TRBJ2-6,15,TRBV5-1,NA,TGCGCCAGCAGCAGGACAGGGGCTGGGGCCAACGTCCTGACTTTC,CASSRTGAGANVLTF
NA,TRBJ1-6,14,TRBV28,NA,TGTGCCAGCAGTTTAACAGGGAATTATTCACCCCTCCACTTT,CASSLTGNYSPLHF
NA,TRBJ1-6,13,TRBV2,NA,TGTGCCAGCAGCCCCCTCAGTAATTCACCCCTCCACTTT,CASSPLSNSPLHF
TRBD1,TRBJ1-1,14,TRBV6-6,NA,TGTGCCAGCAGTTACGCCAGGGACAGCAACGAAGCTTTCTTT,CASSYARDSNEAFF
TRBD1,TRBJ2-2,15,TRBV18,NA,TGTGCCAGCTCCCCCAGGGGGCGGGGCACCGGGGAGCTGTTTTTT,CASSPRGRGTGELFF
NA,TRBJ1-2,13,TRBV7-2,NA,NA,CASILDRGDGYTF